This T cell receptor beta chain was recorded in a study of T cells in Graves' hyperthyroidism and ophthalmopathy. This CDR3 has 13 residues. CDR1 and CDR2 (germline): MGHDK, SYGVNS. The ends were cut back, 6 bases at V and 11 bases at J, with 19 bases in the middle. Study-wide points: Most thyroid clonotypes expanded above 0.001 were also detected in blood. Before onset, by a median of approximately 6.2 months, the model predicted ophthalmopathy.

TCR beta CDR3 sequences were amplified from RNA transcripts. TCR CDR3 regions were first amplified by RT-PCR with HTBI primers. TCRdb re-derived calls from the multiplex PCR reads in MiXCR, one entry per CDR3 protein. The sample gives around 610,000 distinct CDR3 sequences, approximately 14% of which show up once; around 4.5% is in the top ten. In this sample, this clonotype turned up many times. Its antigen is unknown. Exclusion of patients followed from uncontrolled infection, other autoimmune disease, pregnancy or lactation. Cells are PBMCs isolated from 10 ml of fresh blood. This TCR was recovered from a woman in her 40s with Graves' ophthalmopathy. Sequencing used blood. The chain joins TRBV25-1 to TRBJ1-1; D is unclear. The CDR3 bases are TGTGCCAGCAGAAAAATAGCAGGAGGTCGGGCTTTCTTT. Translation: CASRKIAGGRAFF.